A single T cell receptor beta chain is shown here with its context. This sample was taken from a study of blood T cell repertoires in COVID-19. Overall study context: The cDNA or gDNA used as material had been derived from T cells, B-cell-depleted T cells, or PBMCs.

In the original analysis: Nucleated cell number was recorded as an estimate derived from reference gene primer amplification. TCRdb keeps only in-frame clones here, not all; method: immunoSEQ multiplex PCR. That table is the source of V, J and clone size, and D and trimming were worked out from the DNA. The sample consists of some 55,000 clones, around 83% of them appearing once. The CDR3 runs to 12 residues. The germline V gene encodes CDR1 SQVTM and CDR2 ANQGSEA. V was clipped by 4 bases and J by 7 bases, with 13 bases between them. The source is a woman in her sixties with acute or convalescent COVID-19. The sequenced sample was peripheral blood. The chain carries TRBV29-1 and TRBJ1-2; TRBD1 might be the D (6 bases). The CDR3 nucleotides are TGCAGCGTTGGGGGACATATACCTGGCTACACCTTC. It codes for CSVGGHIPGYTF.